These T cell receptor beta chains were read from a single sample in a study of blood T cells in healthy people across ages. Each CDR3 protein gets one entry after TCRdb re-called the 5' RACE reads with MiXCR. The table records about 590,000 distinct CDR3 sequences, about 30% of them present only once. The sequencing sample was made of blood. These receptors all stem from a woman of 80 years or more in good health. Both conserved end residues are part of each CDR3. D genes are given only for firm matches. Size is omitted from some rows. Given values are once, few, many or a class for expanded clones.

V,size,D,J,DNA,CDR3
TRBV15,many,.,TRBJ2-3,TGTGCCACCAGCAGAGACCTAGCCGCAGATACGCAGTATTTT,CATSRDLAADTQYF
TRBV6-1,many,.,TRBJ1-6,TGTGCCAGCAGGATCTCCTATAATTCACCCCTCCACTTT,CASRISYNSPLHF
TRBV3-1,many,.,TRBJ2-7,TGTGCCAGCAGCCAAGTAGGGGGGAGCGAGCAGTACTTC,CASSQVGGSEQYF
TRBV28,few,.,TRBJ2-1,TGTGCCAGCAGTTATCAGGAGCAGTTCTTC,CASSYQEQFF
TRBV20-1,many,.,TRBJ2-1,TGCAGTGCCCAGAGGGAGGGGGCTAAGCAGTTCTTC,CSAQREGAKQFF
TRBV20-1,many,.,TRBJ1-5,TGCAGTGCTAGAGTTCTTCGTCCGGGGTCAAGCAATCAGCCCCAGCATTTT,CSARVLRPGSSNQPQHF
TRBV6-4,few,TRBD2,TRBJ2-1,TGTGCCAGCAGTGAGATACTAGCGGGGGGACACAATGAGCAGTTCTTC,CASSEILAGGHNEQFF
TRBV3-1,.,TRBD2,TRBJ2-2,TGTGCCAGCAGCCGAGCTAGCGGGGGGGACACCGGGGAGCCGTTTTTT,CASSRASGGDTGEPFF
TRBV10-3,.,.,TRBJ2-3,TGTGCCATCAGTGAGTCAGTGGGGGATACGCAGTATTTT,CAISESVGDTQYF
TRBV5-1,many,TRBD2,TRBJ2-7,TGCGCCAGCAGTCCGAACTTAGCGGGGGGGATTTACGAGCAGTACTTC,CASSPNLAGGIYEQYF
TRBV6-5,many,.,TRBJ2-5,TGTGCCAGCAGGGCCTGGCATCAAGAGACCCAGTACTTC,CASRAWHQETQYF
TRBV7-2,many,TRBD2,TRBJ2-1,TGTGCCAGCAGCTTAGAAGCGGGGGGGGGCAATGAGCAGTTCTTC,CASSLEAGGGNEQFF
TRBV6-1,many,.,TRBJ2-5,TGTGCCAGCAGTGCCGGAAGAAATGCAGTACAAGAGACCCAGTACTTC,CASSAGRNAVQETQYF
TRBV7-2,.,.,TRBJ2-2,TGTGCCAGCAGTGAGGGGCTCGGGGGGGAGCTGTTTTTT,CASSEGLGGELFF
TRBV11-2,many,.,TRBJ2-1,TGTGCCAGCAGCCCCTCCTGGGGTGAGCAGTTCTTC,CASSPSWGEQFF
TRBV6-6,.,.,TRBJ1-1,TGTGCCAGCCATGGGCAGGGCAGGGGCACTGAAGCTTTCTTT,CASHGQGRGTEAFF
TRBV9,.,.,TRBJ1-3,TGTGCCAGCAGCCCACGACCCGGGCCGGGGGGAAACGCCATATATTTT,CASSPRPGPGGNAIYF
TRBV10-2,many,TRBD1,TRBJ2-3,TGCGCCAGCGGAAGACAGGGGATCACAGATACGCAGTATTTT,CASGRQGITDTQYF
TRBV6-1,.,.,TRBJ2-3,TGTGCCAGCAGTGACCGACGGAGCACAGATACGCAGTATTTT,CASSDRRSTDTQYF
TRBV6-2/TRBV6-3,many,.,TRBJ2-5,TGTGCCAGCAGTTACCCGAGACAAGAGACCCAGTACTTC,CASSYPRQETQYF
TRBV12-3/TRBV12-4,.,.,TRBJ2-2,TGTGCCAGCAGATCGTACGTCCGGGAGCTGTTTTTT,CASRSYVRELFF
TRBV5-5,few,.,TRBJ1-1,TGTGCCAGCAGCTTGGTCTGGGGAACTGAAGCTTTCTTT,CASSLVWGTEAFF
TRBV20-1,.,.,TRBJ2-1,TGCAGTGCTAGAGACCCATGGGTACTGAGCCCCTACAATGAGCAGTTCTTC,CSARDPWVLSPYNEQFF
TRBV20-1,many,.,TRBJ1-2,TGCAGTGCTAGCCCAGACCCTAAAGGGGGCTACACCTTC,CSASPDPKGGYTF
TRBV15,.,.,TRBJ1-2,TGTGCCACCAGCAGAGGCCTAGCTAACTATGGCTACACCTTC,CATSRGLANYGYTF
TRBV6-1,few,TRBD1,TRBJ2-1,TGTGCCAGCAACCCCGGGACAGGGAGGGTTGAGCAGTTCTTC,CASNPGTGRVEQFF
TRBV7-2,many,TRBD1,TRBJ1-2,TGTGCCAGCAGCTTATGGGACAGTACCTATGGCTACACCTTC,CASSLWDSTYGYTF
TRBV7-8,many,.,TRBJ1-5,TGTGCCAGCAGCCCAACGGGCGTTACAGGCAATCAGCCCCAGCATTTT,CASSPTGVTGNQPQHF
TRBV15,.,.,TRBJ1-2,TGTGCCACCAGGGAACCTGGGGGGGCGGAAGTCTATGGCTACACCTTC,CATREPGGAEVYGYTF
TRBV7-9,.,.,TRBJ1-1,.,CASSFYICSASYLNTEAFF
TRBV6-1,.,.,TRBJ2-7,TGTGCCAGCAGGGACAGCCTAGTCTACGAGCAGTACTTC,CASRDSLVYEQYF
TRBV6-2/TRBV6-3,many,TRBD1,TRBJ1-1,TGTGCCAGCACCACGGACAGGGGACTGAACACTGAAGCTTTCTTT,CASTTDRGLNTEAFF
TRBV4-1,.,.,TRBJ1-6,TGCGCCAGCAGCCCAAGGGGGGTGAGTAATTCACCCCTCCACTTT,CASSPRGVSNSPLHF
TRBV14,.,.,TRBJ1-1,TGTGCCAGCAGCCGCGAGGGGGGGTGGGCTGACACTGAAGCTTTCTTT,CASSREGGWADTEAFF
TRBV7-2,.,TRBD1,TRBJ1-1,TGTGCCAGCGCCCAGGGGGATGGCACTGAAGCTTTCTTT,CASAQGDGTEAFF
TRBV28,.,.,TRBJ2-1,TGTGCCAGCACCGGAGGAGGACCCGGGCGGCAAGAGACCCAGTTCTTC,CASTGGGPGRQETQFF
TRBV7-2,.,.,TRBJ2-3,TGTGCCAGCAGCCTCCCGACTGGCACAGATACGCAGTATTTT,CASSLPTGTDTQYF
TRBV7-2,many,TRBD2,TRBJ2-5,TGTGCCAGCAGCTCTAGCGGGGCTAGGAGAGGGGAGACCCAGTACTTC,CASSSSGARRGETQYF
TRBV6-6,.,.,TRBJ2-2,TGTGCCAGTAGTTACTCAGGACCGTGGGACACCAGGGAGCTGTTTTTT,CASSYSGPWDTRELFF
TRBV5-1,many,TRBD1,TRBJ2-1,TGCGCCAGCAGCTTGGCCTGGAGTTCAGGACAGGGGGTGGAAGAGCAGTTCTTC,CASSLAWSSGQGVEEQFF
TRBV20-1,.,TRBD1,TRBJ1-1,TGCAGTGCCGGGACCCGGACAGGGGCGGGCACTGAAGCTTTCTTT,CSAGTRTGAGTEAFF
TRBV7-2,.,TRBD2,TRBJ2-7,TGTGCCAGCAGCCAAAGGACTAGCGCGGACTACGAGCAGTACTTC,CASSQRTSADYEQYF
TRBV6-2/TRBV6-3,few,.,TRBJ2-6,TGTGCCAGCAGTTACTCGAGAGGGTCTGGGGCCAACGTCCTGACTTTC,CASSYSRGSGANVLTF
TRBV7-6,few,TRBD2,TRBJ2-2,TGTGCCAGCGGGACTAGCGGGGTCAGCACCGGGGAGCTGTTTTTT,CASGTSGVSTGELFF
TRBV7-2,few,.,TRBJ2-7,TGTGCCAGCAGCTTACAGGGGGGGGTCACCTACGAGCAGTACTTC,CASSLQGGVTYEQYF
TRBV11-2,many,TRBD1,TRBJ2-1,TGTGCCAGCAGCTTGGACAGGACTTACAATGAGCAGTTCTTC,CASSLDRTYNEQFF
TRBV12-3/TRBV12-4,many,TRBD2,TRBJ2-5,TGTGCCAGCAGTCGGACGGGGGGGACCCAGTACTTC,CASSRTGGTQYF
TRBV2,many,.,TRBJ2-1,TGTGCCAGCATCGAGGGGCAGACAAGGGGTGAGCAGTTCTTC,CASIEGQTRGEQFF
TRBV6-1,few,.,TRBJ2-3,TGTGCCAGCAGTGAACTGACAGGGAGGCGGTATTTT,CASSELTGRRYF
TRBV20-1,many,.,TRBJ1-2,TGCAGTGCTGACCAGACGGATGGGTCCCCAGCTAACTATGGCTACACCTTC,CSADQTDGSPANYGYTF
TRBV6-5,few,.,TRBJ2-1,TGTGCCAGCAGCAGCCCCTTTGATTATGAGCAGTTCTTC,CASSSPFDYEQFF
TRBV28,many,.,TRBJ1-4,TGTGCCAGCAGTTTATCCCGGCCAGCCTATAATGAAAAACTGTTTTTT,CASSLSRPAYNEKLFF
TRBV23-1,.,.,TRBJ2-2,TGCGCCAGCTGCCAGCAGGGTGACACCGGGGAGCTGTTTTTT,CASCQQGDTGELFF
TRBV7-9,few,.,TRBJ1-1,TGTTCCAGCAGCTTAGACAGGGAAGCTTTCTTT,CSSSLDREAFF
TRBV7-9,few,TRBD2,TRBJ2-5,TGTGCCAGCAGCTTGAGTAGCGGGCCGGAGACCCAGTACTTC,CASSLSSGPETQYF